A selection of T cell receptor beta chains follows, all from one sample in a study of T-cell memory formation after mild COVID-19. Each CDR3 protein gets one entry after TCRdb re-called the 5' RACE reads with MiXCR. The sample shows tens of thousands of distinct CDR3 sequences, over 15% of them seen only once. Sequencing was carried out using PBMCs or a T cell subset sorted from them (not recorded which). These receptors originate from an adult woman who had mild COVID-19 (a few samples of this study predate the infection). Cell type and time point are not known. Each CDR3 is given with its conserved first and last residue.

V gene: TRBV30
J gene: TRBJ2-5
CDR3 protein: CAWSGQGWAQETQYF

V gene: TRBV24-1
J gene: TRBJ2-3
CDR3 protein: CATAQTAITDTQYF

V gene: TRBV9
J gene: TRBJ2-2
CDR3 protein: CASSTPRDVTGELIF

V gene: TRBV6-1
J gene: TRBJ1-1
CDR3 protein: CASSEALVNTEAFF

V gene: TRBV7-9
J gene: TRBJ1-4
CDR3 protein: CASSPPTGREKLFF

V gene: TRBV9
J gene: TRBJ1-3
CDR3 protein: CASSVQGPQGSGNTIYF

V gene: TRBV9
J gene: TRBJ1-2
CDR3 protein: CASSVVAGFNYGYTF

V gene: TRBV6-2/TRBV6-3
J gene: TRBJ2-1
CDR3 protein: CASSYSATPSYNEQFF

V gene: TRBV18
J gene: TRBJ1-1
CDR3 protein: CASSPPGSGLNTEAFF

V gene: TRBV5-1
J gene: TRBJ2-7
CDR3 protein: CASGLDYSYEQYF

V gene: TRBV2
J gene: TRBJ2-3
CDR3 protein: CASSGQRGTSDTQYF

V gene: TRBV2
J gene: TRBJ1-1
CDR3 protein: CASSATVLKAFF

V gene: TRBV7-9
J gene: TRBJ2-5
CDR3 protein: CASSLGTVRQETQYF

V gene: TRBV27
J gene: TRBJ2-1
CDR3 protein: CASRTTGAAEQFF

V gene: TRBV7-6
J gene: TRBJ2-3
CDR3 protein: CASSWFRGGTDTQYF

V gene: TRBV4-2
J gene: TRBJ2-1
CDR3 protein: CASSELAGGLNEQFF

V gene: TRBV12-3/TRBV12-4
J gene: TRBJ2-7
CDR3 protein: CASSLAGIGYEQYF

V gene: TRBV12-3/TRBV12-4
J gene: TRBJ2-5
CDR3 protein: CASSFFSLGETQYF

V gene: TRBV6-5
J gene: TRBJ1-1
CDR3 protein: CASTRGMNTEAFF

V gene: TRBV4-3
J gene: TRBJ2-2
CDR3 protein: CASSQGLAGNPGELFF

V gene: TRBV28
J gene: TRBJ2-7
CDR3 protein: CASSDTWPTEYEQYF

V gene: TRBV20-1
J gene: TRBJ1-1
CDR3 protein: CSAREPDGRHRTEAFF

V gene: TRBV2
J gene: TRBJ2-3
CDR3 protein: CASSDLAGSASTDTQYF

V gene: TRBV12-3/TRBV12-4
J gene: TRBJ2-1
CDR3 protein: CASSLGESYNEQFF

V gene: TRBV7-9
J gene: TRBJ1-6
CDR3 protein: CASSSTAGEPLHF

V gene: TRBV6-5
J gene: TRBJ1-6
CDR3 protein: CASSYLQGYSPLHF

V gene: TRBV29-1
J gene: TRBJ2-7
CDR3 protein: CSVRAGDSYEQYF

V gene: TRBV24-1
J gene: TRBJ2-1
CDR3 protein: CATSDLVAGANEQFF

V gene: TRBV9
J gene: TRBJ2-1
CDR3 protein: CASGRDNEQFF

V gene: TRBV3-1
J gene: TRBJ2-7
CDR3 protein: CASSHGTGYEQYF

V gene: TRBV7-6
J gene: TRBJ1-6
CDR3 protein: CASSPGTLDANSPLHF

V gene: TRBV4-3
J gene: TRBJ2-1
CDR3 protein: CASSLVIGGNEQFF

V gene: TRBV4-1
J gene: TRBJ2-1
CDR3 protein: CASSQALTGGPGEQFF

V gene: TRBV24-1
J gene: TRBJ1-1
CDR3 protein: CATSGSNTEAFF

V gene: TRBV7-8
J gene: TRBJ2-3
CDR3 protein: CASSLRGDGDTQYF

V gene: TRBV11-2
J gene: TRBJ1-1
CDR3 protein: CASSLFFGGDTEAFF

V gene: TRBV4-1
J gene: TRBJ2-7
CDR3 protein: CASSASQAANSYEQYF

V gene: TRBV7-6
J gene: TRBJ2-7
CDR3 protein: CASSSIWTESSYEQYF

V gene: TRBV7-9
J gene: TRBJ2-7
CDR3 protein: CASSLVSSYEQYF

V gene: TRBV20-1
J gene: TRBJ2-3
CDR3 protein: CSAVRLDGADTQYF